The 15 T cell receptor beta chains below were found in one sample sequenced in a study of blood T cell repertoires in COVID-19. Generated by immunoSEQ multiplex PCR, the TCRdb table keeps only in-frame clones and is missing some. The profile shows 230,000 or so clones, roughly 88% of them singletons. Specimen: PBMCs or T cells enriched from blood (not recorded which). The receptors stem from a woman in her thirties or forties with acute COVID-19.

The gene calls are TRBV18 and TRBJ1-2, with a possible D match to TRBD1 (6 bases). The CDR3 is made up of 15 amino acids. Per the germline V gene, CDR1 is KGHSH and CDR2 is LQKENI. Trimming removed 3 bases from V and 2 bases from J, with 13 bases in between. The CDR3 region has the DNA TGTGCCAGCTCACCGGGACATTTGGGAAACTATGGCTACACCTTC. Translated, it gives CASSPGHLGNYGYTF.

The rearrangement uses TRBV6-4 and TRBJ2-1; 10 nucleotides align to TRBD2. Germline V gene data show CDR1 as MRHNA and CDR2 as SNTAGT. The CDR3 consists of 19 residues. V lost 4 bases to trimming and J lost 0 bases; unmatched junction nucleotides: 12. The CDR3 reads CASSARRLAGASSYNEQFF. CDR3 sequence (DNA): TGTGCCAGCAGTGCCAGAAGGCTAGCGGGAGCAAGCTCCTACAATGAGCAGTTCTTC.

The chain carries TRBV12-5 and TRBJ2-3; 7 positions agree with TRBD1. Germline values: CDR1 LGHNT, CDR2 FRNRAP. V dropped 6 bases and J dropped 6; count of bases not matched to a gene: 6. The CDR3 spans 13 residues. CDR3 amino acids: CASGPTGLDTQYF. The DNA for the CDR3 is TGTGCTAGTGGGCCGACAGGGTTGGATACGCAGTATTTT.

This clone has only one observation. The chain carries TRBV5-5 and TRBJ1-1, with no clear D. This CDR3 has 16 residues. The V gene's germline CDR1 is SGHKS and CDR2 YYEKEE (reference sequence). Between the trimmed V and J ends, which lost 1 base and 0 bases, there was a span of 13 bases. In DNA form, the CDR3 reads TGTGCCAGCAGCTTGACCCAGGTGGTTATGAACACTGAAGCTTTCTTT. Protein sequence: CASSLTQVVMNTEAFF.

The chain combines TRBV10-1 with TRBJ2-1; 7 positions match TRBD1. V was clipped by 1 base and J by 9 bases; unmatched bases: 6. This CDR3 is 14 amino acids long. Germline V gene data show CDR1 as WNHNN and CDR2 as SYGVQD (reference sequence). CDR3 loop: CASSELGTVSEQFF. CDR3 in DNA: TGCGCCAGCAGTGAGTTGGGGACAGTAAGTGAGCAGTTCTTC.

J is TRBJ2-3 and V is TRBV7-2; 8 bases are shared with TRBD2. There are 16 residues in the CDR3. The germline gives CDR1 SGHTA, CDR2 FQGNSA. With V trimmed by 5 bases and J by 1 base, 8 bases remained unmatched. The CDR3 region is CASSPRRGGRTDTQYF. The CDR3 nucleotides are TGTGCCAGCAGCCCTCGCCGGGGGGGGCGCACAGATACGCAGTATTTT.

The chain carries TRBV9 and TRBJ1-3; perhaps TRBD1 as D (6 bases). This CDR3 comprises 14 residues. Germline assignment: CDR1 SGDLS and CDR2 YYNGEE. With 4 bases removed from V and 4 bases from J, the gap between germline ends came to 12 bases. The CDR3 DNA reads as TGTGCCAGCAGCACCACAGGGACCGGAAACACCATATATTTT. This translates into CASSTTGTGNTIYF. Full variable domain (remainder filled in from reference TRBV9 and TRBJ1-3): DSGVTQTPKHLITATGQRVTLRCSPRSGDLSVYWYQQSLDQGLQFLIQYYNGEERAKGNILERFSAQQFPDLHSELNLSSLELGDSALYFCASSTTGTGNTIYFGEGSWLTVV.

CDR3 nucleotide sequence: TGCGCCAGCAGCCAAAGGTATGACTTTAATTACAATGAGCAGTTCTTC. Translation: CASSQRYDFNYNEQFF. The rearrangement uses TRBV4-3 and TRBJ2-1; D not resolved. The germline gives CDR1 LGHNA, CDR2 YSLEER. The CDR3 is 16 residues long. The V and J ends lost 2 bases and 4 bases respectively, with 15 bases between them.

The count of this clone is one. The CDR3 sequence is CASSETSGSRDTQYF. As DNA, the CDR3 is TGTGCCAGCTCAGAGACTAGCGGGAGTCGCGATACGCAGTATTTT. The J gene is TRBJ2-3, the V gene TRBV18, with 12 bases aligning to TRBD2. CDR1 and CDR2 (germline): KGHSH, LQKENI. V shed 5 bases, J shed 6 bases, and the junction held 6 bases outside the gene matches. The CDR3 sequence is 15 residues long.

V is TRBV10-3 and J is TRBJ1-4; 7 nucleotides line up with TRBD1. The length of the CDR3 is 14 residues. The trim removed 8 bases at V and 0 bases at J, leaving 3 bases unmatched. CDR1 is ENHRY and CDR2 is SYGVKD in the germline V gene. CDR3 nucleotides: TGTGCCATCTCCGGGACAGCAACTAATGAAAAACTGTTTTTT. Protein: CAISGTATNEKLFF.

The chain combines TRBV5-1 with TRBJ1-6; TRBD1 aligns across 7 bases. J lost 7 bases, V lost 3 bases, and 1 base had no gene match. The germline CDR1 and CDR2 sequences are SGHRS and YFSETQ. The CDR3 loop spans 13 amino acids. DNA of the CDR3: TGCGCCAGCAGCTCGACAGGGAATTCACCCCTCCACTTT. Its protein is CASSSTGNSPLHF.

J is TRBJ1-6 and V is TRBV5-4; a weak D match, TRBD1 (6 bases). V lost 4 bases and J 9 bases, leaving 20 bases between the germline ends. CDR3 length equals 16 residues. CDR1 and CDR2 from the germline V gene are SGHNT and YYREEE (reference sequence). The CDR3 DNA reads as TGTGCCAGCAGCAGAGAACAGGGAACACGGGGTTCACCCCTCCACTTT. Protein: CASSREQGTRGSPLHF. Using reference TRBV5-4 and TRBJ1-6 for the parts outside the CDR3, the full variable domain is ETGVTQSPTHLIKTRGQQVTLRCSSQSGHNTVSWYQQALGQGPQFIFQYYREEENGRGNFPPRFSGLQFPNYSSELNVNALELDDSALYLCASSREQGTRGSPLHFGNGTRLTVT.

The chain uses TRBV7-9 and TRBJ2-1; 7 positions match TRBD2. J was trimmed by 6 bases and V by 3 bases; bases with no gene match: 11. The CDR3 has 16 amino acids. The germline CDR1 and CDR2 sequences are SEHNR and FQNEAQ (reference sequence). As DNA, the CDR3 is TGTGCCAGCAGCTTTTCTGCGGGGGTGAACTTCAATGAGCAGTTCTTC. Its translation: CASSFSAGVNFNEQFF.

This chain links TRBV19 with TRBJ2-3, with D perhaps TRBD2 (7 bases). V was shortened by 4 bases and J by 4 bases, with 18 bases between the two germline ends. This CDR3 region has 16 residues. Germline V lookup: CDR1 LNHDA, CDR2 SQIVND (reference sequence). CDR3 coding DNA: TGTGCCAGTAGTACCCCAGCCGGGGGGCAATCAGATACGCAGTATTTT. Translation: CASSTPAGGQSDTQYF. Using reference TRBV19 and TRBJ2-3 for the parts outside the CDR3, the full variable domain is DGGITQSPKYLFRKEGQNVTLSCEQNLNHDAMYWYRQDPGQGLRLIYYSQIVNDFQKGDIAEGYSVSREKKESFPLTVTSAQKNPTAFYLCASSTPAGGQSDTQYFGPGTRLTVL.

This clone has only one observation. The rearrangement uses TRBV5-6 and TRBJ2-5; D not resolved. The CDR3 has 13 amino acids. Germline V lookup: CDR1 SGHDT, CDR2 YYEEEE. V lost 0 bases, J lost 9 bases, and 12 bases lay in between. The CDR3 DNA reads TGTGCCAGCAGCTTGGCGAACATCCGGGCCCAGTACTTC. It encodes CASSLANIRAQYF. The variable domain in full, completed from reference TRBV5-6 and TRBJ2-5, reads DAGVTQSPTHLIKTRGQQVTLRCSPKSGHDTVSWYQQALGQGPQFIFQYYEEEERQRGNFPDRFSGHQFPNYSSELNVNALLLGDSALYLCASSLANIRAQYFGPGTRLLVL.